These T cell receptor beta chains were read from a single sample in a study of post-analysis software for immune sequencing data. TCRdb reanalysed the PCR reads using MiXCR and keeps one entry per CDR3 protein. The table includes about 810,000 distinct CDR3 sequences, 53% detected once. Specimen: blood. Receptors originate from a girl aged 5 to 17 with multiple sclerosis. The CDR3 runs from the conserved cysteine through the conserved F or W.

v_gene,j_gene,len,CDR3aa
TRBV24-1,TRBJ2-3,16,CATSDTGAGRPDTQYF
TRBV27,TRBJ2-1,16,CASNFLLLAGGPVQFF
TRBV7-9,TRBJ1-2,17,CASSSRQGGSVNYGYTF
TRBV20-1,TRBJ2-5,13,CSARGLAGETQYF
TRBV7-6,TRBJ2-3,16,CASSLGDFLSTDTQYF
TRBV20-1,TRBJ2-3,15,CSARSGTTSTDTQYF
TRBV27,TRBJ2-3,10,CATNKDTQYF
TRBV20-1,TRBJ1-2,12,CSAPRQGDGYTF
TRBV6-1,TRBJ2-3,16,CASRVNSGRNTDTQYF
TRBV29-1,TRBJ1-1,13,CSVPTLENTEAFF
TRBV18,TRBJ1-2,14,CASSPTATDTGYTF